A single sample gave rise to the 15 T cell receptor beta chains below, sequenced in a study of tumor T cells in aggressive B-cell lymphoma. Sequencing was performed with immunoSEQ multiplex PCR; in TCRdb, only in-frame clones are kept and a portion is missing. The profile covers fewer than 4,500 clones, with 75% to 95% appearing a single time and over 2% taken by the ten largest. Sequencing used tumor tissue. All receptors come from an adult with diffuse large B cell lymphoma.

The rearrangement uses TRBV1 and TRBJ2-5; the DNA was not compared with TRBD1, the D call given in the table. TRBV1 is designated a pseudogene. The CDR3 contains 19 residues. CDR3 amino acids: CTSSQELQGTAPWGETQYF. CDR3 coding DNA: TGCACCAGCAGCCAAGAATTACAGGGGACAGCCCCGTGGGGAGAGACCCAGTACTTC.

V is TRBV7-6 and J is TRBJ2-2; TRBD2 matches at 9 bases. In germline, CDR1 is SGHVS, CDR2 FNYEAQ. Trimming removed 2 bases from V and 3 bases from J; junction bases left unmatched: 1. The CDR3 consists of 15 residues. As DNA, the CDR3 is TGTGCCAGCAGCTTACTAGCGGGATACACCGGGGAGCTGTTTTTT. Translated, it gives CASSLLAGYTGELFF.

Concerning this clone: The same CDR3 can be traced to other DNA sequences in this sample. The CDR3 region is CASSPRGYEQYF. The DNA of the CDR3 is TGTGCCAGCTCACCAAGGGGCTACGAGCAGTACTTC. The V and J genes are TRBV18 and TRBJ2-7, with TRBD1 as a possible D gene (5 bases). Looked up from germline, CDR1 is KGHSH and CDR2 is LQKENI. The ends were cut back, 2 bases at V and 3 bases at J, with 5 bases in the middle. This CDR3 contains 12 residues.

The chain links TRBV5-1 to TRBJ2-5; 11 bases agree with TRBD2. The germline gives CDR1 SGHRS, CDR2 YFSETQ. The junction had 4 bases not matched to a gene; V was cut back by 3 bases and J by 0 bases. This CDR3 has 16 residues. The CDR3 spells CASSWGLADYQETQYF. The CDR3 coding sequence is TGCGCCAGCAGCTGGGGACTAGCGGACTACCAAGAGACCCAGTACTTC.

DNA of the CDR3: TGCGCCAGCAGCTTGGGGACCATGCCCGTCGGGGAAGAGACCCAGTACTTC. Translating it yields CASSLGTMPVGEETQYF. V and J are TRBV5-1 and TRBJ2-5, with a weak D call TRBD2 (5 bases). This CDR3 region has 17 residues. Trimming pared 0 bases from V and 3 bases from J, leaving 18 bases between. Germline V gives CDR1 SGHRS, CDR2 YFSETQ.

The V and J genes are TRBV5-1 and TRBJ1-1; TRBD1 is a possible D gene (6 bases). V gave up 0 bases and J gave up 1 base, with 10 bases separating them. Per the germline V gene, CDR1 is SGHRS and CDR2 is YFSETQ. This CDR3 has 15 residues. Here the CDR3 DNA reads TGCGCCAGCAGCTTGGATGGGGGCCCGAACACTGAAGCTTTCTTT. The encoded protein is CASSLDGGPNTEAFF.

The chain is built from TRBV5-1 and TRBJ2-2, with D unclear. V shed 5 bases and J shed 4 bases, with 9 bases lying between them. CDR1 and CDR2 from the germline V gene are SGHRS and YFSETQ. The CDR3 has 13 amino acids. CDR3 residues: CASRVAVTGELFF. The DNA for the CDR3 is TGCGCCAGCAGGGTGGCCGTCACCGGGGAGCTGTTTTTT.

J is TRBJ2-5 and V is TRBV7-2; 10 nucleotides agree with TRBD1. This CDR3 has 15 residues. The V and J ends lost 5 bases and 6 bases, in that order; junction bases with no gene match: 9. The germline V gene has CDR1 SGHTA and CDR2 FQGNSA. CDR3 nucleotides: TGTGCCAGCAGCCGGCCGGGACAGGGGAAAAAGACCCAGTACTTC. Amino acids: CASSRPGQGKKTQYF.

The chain uses TRBV19 and TRBJ1-5, with D maybe TRBD1 (5 bases). Germline CDR1 LNHDA, CDR2 SQIVND (reference sequence). The CDR3 extends over 15 amino acids. Trimming removed 4 bases at V and 1 base at J, with 11 bases between. The DNA of the CDR3 is TGTGCCAGTAGTAGGGGACTTGGGAGCAATCAGCCCCAGCATTTT. This sequence encodes CASSRGLGSNQPQHF.

The gene calls are TRBV27 and TRBJ2-5; the match to TRBD1 covers 8 bases. The V and J ends lost 2 bases and 7 bases, in that order; junction bases with no gene match: 6. In germline, CDR1 is MNHEY, CDR2 SMNVEV (reference sequence). CDR3 size: 14 residues. CDR3 residues: CASSLRGQVGTQYF. The DNA for the CDR3 is TGTGCCAGCAGTTTACGGGGACAGGTGGGGACCCAGTACTTC.

V usage is TRBV11-3 and J usage is TRBJ2-7; a weak D match, TRBD1 (6 bases). The V end was cut by 5 bases, the J end by 4 bases, with 12 bases between. This CDR3 has 13 residues. Germline CDR1 and CDR2: SGHNT and YENEEA. The chain's CDR3 is CASSKADRYEQYF. The CDR3 DNA sequence: TGTGCCAGCAGCAAAGCTGACAGGTACGAGCAGTACTTC.

The chain joins TRBV7-3 to TRBJ2-5, with 11 nucleotides matching TRBD2. The CDR3 extends over 15 amino acids. V trimming: 5 bases; J trimming: 4 bases; junction bases outside the gene matches: 6. Germline-derived CDR1 and CDR2 are SGHTA and FQGTGA. This CDR3 is CASSPTGLAGETQYF. The CDR3 nucleotides read TGTGCCAGCAGCCCAACCGGACTAGCGGGAGAGACCCAGTACTTC.

This clone appeared once. The chain joins TRBV5-1 to TRBJ2-7; no firm D call. The CDR3 length is 13 residues. V gave up 2 bases and J gave up 6 bases, with 12 bases separating them. Germline CDR1 SGHRS, CDR2 YFSETQ. CDR3 amino acids: CASSFHHGGEQYF. CDR3 coding DNA: TGCGCCAGCAGCTTCCACCACGGTGGCGAGCAGTACTTC.

This chain uses TRBV2 with TRBJ1-1; D is perhaps TRBD1 (5 bases). The germline V and J ends were trimmed by 7 bases and 5 bases, with 11 bases remaining between them. The CDR3 has 12 residues. Germline V gene sequence: CDR1 SNHLY, CDR2 FYNNEI. The CDR3 region has the DNA TGTGCCAGCACCTGGGGGAGGACTGAAGCTTTCTTT. This codes for CASTWGRTEAFF.

The chain is built from TRBV19 and TRBJ2-3; D is uncertain. The CDR3 totals 13 residues. Germline-derived CDR1 and CDR2 are LNHDA and SQIVND (reference sequence). Deletions cut 4 bases from V and 2 bases from J, with 7 bases between. CDR3 region: CASSRADTDTQYF. The CDR3 nucleotides read TGTGCCAGTAGTAGGGCCGACACAGATACGCAGTATTTT.